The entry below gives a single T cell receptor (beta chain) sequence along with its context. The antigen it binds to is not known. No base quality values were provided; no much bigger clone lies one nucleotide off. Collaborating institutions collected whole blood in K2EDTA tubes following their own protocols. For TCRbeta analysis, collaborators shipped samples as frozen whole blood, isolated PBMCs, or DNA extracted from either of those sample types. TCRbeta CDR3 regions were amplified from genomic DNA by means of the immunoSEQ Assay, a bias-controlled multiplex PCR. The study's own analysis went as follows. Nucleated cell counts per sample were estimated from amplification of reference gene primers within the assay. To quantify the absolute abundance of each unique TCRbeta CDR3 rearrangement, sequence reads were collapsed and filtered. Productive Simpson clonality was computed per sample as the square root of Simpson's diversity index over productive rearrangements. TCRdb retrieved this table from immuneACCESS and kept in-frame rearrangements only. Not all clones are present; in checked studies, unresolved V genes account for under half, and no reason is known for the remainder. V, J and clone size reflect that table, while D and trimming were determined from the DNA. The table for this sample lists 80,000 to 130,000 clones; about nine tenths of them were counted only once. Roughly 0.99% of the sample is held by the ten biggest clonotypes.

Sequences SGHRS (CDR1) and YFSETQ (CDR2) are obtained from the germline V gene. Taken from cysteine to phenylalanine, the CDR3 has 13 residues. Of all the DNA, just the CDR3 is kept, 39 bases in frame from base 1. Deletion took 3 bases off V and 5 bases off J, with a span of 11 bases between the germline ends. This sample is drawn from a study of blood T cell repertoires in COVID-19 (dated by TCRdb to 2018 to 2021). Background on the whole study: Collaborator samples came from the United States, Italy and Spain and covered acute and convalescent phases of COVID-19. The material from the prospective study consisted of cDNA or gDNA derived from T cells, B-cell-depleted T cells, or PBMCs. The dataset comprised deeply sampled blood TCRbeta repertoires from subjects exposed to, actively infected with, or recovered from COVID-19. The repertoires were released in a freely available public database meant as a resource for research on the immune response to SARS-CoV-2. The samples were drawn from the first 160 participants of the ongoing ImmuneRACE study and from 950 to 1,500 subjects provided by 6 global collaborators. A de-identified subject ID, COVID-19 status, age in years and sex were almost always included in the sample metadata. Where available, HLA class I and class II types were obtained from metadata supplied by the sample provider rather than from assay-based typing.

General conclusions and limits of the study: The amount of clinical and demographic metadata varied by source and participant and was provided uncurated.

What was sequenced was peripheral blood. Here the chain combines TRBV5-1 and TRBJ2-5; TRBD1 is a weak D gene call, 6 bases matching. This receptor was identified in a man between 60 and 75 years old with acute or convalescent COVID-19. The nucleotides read TGCGCCAGCAGCTCGCTACAGGGTGAGACCCAGTACTTC. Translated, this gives CASSSLQGETQYF.